This T cell receptor beta chain was documented in a study of regulatory T cells. Whole-study findings and limits: Control CD8+ cells showed a nonsignificant trend toward higher Shannon entropy than patient CD8+ cells. In patients, unique TRB V-J pairs were restricted and V/J usage skewed, especially in Tregs.

Autoimmunity was present in every CD3G-deficient patient, worse in two. Patients, 2 to 39 years old, had expanded memory T-cell proportions. Amplification used 52 TRBV primers and 13 TRBJ primers. The table came from immunoSEQ multiplex PCR; TCRdb's copy has only in-frame clones and leaves some out. The repertoire consists of approximately 9,000 clones, with nearly 85% occurring once and the leading ten covering under 12%. Concerning this clone itself: No antigen is known for it.

Germline CDR1 is MNHEY and CDR2 is SMNVEV (reference sequence). V was trimmed by 5 bases and J by 0 bases, leaving 8 bases between them. The CDR3 length is 14 residues. This clonotype was sampled from a person aged 18 to 35 with CD3G deficiency. The rearrangement uses TRBV27 and TRBJ2-1; D is ambiguous. The sequencing sample was made of CD8+ T cells sorted from blood. As DNA, the CDR3 is TGTGCCAGCAGTCGCGGCGGCTCCTACAATGAGCAGTTCTTC. Its translation is CASSRGGSYNEQFF.